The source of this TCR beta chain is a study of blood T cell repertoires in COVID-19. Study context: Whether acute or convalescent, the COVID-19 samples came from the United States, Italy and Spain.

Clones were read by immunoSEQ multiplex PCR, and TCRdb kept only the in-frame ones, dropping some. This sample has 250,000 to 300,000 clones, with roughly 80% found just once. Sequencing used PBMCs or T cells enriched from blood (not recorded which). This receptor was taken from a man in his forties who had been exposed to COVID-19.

CDR3: CASRGTGTDTQYF. The CDR3 coding sequence is TGTGCCAGCAGAGGGACAGGAACAGATACGCAGTATTTT. V gene TRBV25-1 combines with J gene TRBJ2-3; the match to TRBD1 covers 8 bases. The CDR3 sequence is 13 residues long. Germline V lookup: CDR1 MGHDK, CDR2 SYGVNS. V dropped 6 bases and J dropped 3; count of bases not matched to a gene: 2.